The entry below gives a single T cell receptor beta chain sequence along with its context. The antigen is not known. This specimen comes from a study of radiation and T cells in renal cell carcinoma. Study-wide background: Nephrectomy followed 15 Gy stereotactic body radiation by 4 weeks. Study-wide points: Top tumor clonotypes rose in blood 2 weeks post-radiation, then contracted.

The table came from immunoSEQ multiplex PCR; TCRdb's copy has only in-frame clones and leaves some out. The repertoire holds around 86,000 clones, with around 86% as singletons. Time point reported: blood 2 weeks post-SBRT. Treatment of the sample: 15 Gy SBRT to primary tumor, nephrectomy 4 weeks later. This CDR3 region has 14 residues. Germline CDR1 reads LGHNA; CDR2 reads YSLEER. V lost 4 bases and J 7 bases, leaving 16 bases between the germline ends. This TCR was recovered from a woman aged 50 to 60 with renal cell carcinoma. The chain employs TRBV4-3 and TRBJ1-2; D unresolved. This specimen consisted of blood, obtained from a patient whose treatment included radiotherapy and nephrectomy. CDR3 sequence (DNA): TGCGCCAGCAGCCCTCAGGACGAATACTCTGGCTACACCTTC. The encoded protein is CASSPQDEYSGYTF.